This is a list of T cell receptor beta chains from one sample in a study of cytomegalovirus exposure and HLA in healthy donors. The assay was immunoSEQ multiplex PCR, and TCRdb's table has in-frame clones only and misses some. The table has 130,000 or so clones, 73% seen once; the top ten hold roughly 2%. The sample was PBMCs. These TCRs come from a woman aged 40 to 50 in good health and CMV-seropositive. Each CDR3 is given with its conserved first and last residue. Each record gives: J gene, V gene, clone size, D gene, CDR3 DNA, CDR3 protein. The D gene is left open where the match is weak. Size values are once, few and many counts, or a class for expanded clones, and some rows have none.

J: TRBJ2-7
V: TRBV28
size: once
D: -
DNA: TGTGCCAGCAGTTCGGCTGGGACATTAACCTACGAGCAGTACTTC
CDR3: CASSSAGTLTYEQYF

J: TRBJ2-1
V: TRBV29-1
size: -
D: TRBD2
DNA: TGCAGCGTCGACGGACTAGCGGGGGGCTCCTACAATGAGCAGTTCTTC
CDR3: CSVDGLAGGSYNEQFF

J: TRBJ1-6
V: TRBV27
size: few
D: -
DNA: TGTGCCAGCAGATCGGGAGATAATTCACCCCTCCACTTT
CDR3: CASRSGDNSPLHF

J: TRBJ2-3
V: TRBV7-2
size: -
D: -
DNA: TGTGCCAGCAGCCACGTAGTTAGCGGTAGCACAGATACGCAGTATTTT
CDR3: CASSHVVSGSTDTQYF

J: TRBJ2-3
V: TRBV5-1
size: -
D: -
DNA: TGCGCCAGCAGCTTGGGGAGGACAGGAGGGGGCACAGATACGCAGTATTTT
CDR3: CASSLGRTGGGTDTQYF

J: TRBJ2-7
V: TRBV11-2
size: -
D: -
DNA: TGTGCCAGCAGAAGGTTGGGGACACTTACCTACGAGCAGTACTTC
CDR3: CASRRLGTLTYEQYF

J: TRBJ2-2
V: TRBV9
size: -
D: TRBD2
DNA: TGTGCCAGCAACCAGCGGGGGGGGAACACCGGGGAGCTGTTTTTT
CDR3: CASNQRGGNTGELFF

J: TRBJ1-6
V: TRBV2
size: -
D: -
DNA: TGTGCCAGCAGTTCCAGGGGAGCCAATTCACCCCTCCACTTT
CDR3: CASSSRGANSPLHF

J: TRBJ2-2
V: TRBV4-2
size: few
D: -
DNA: TGTGCCAGCAGCCAAGACACAGGGTACACCGGGGAGCTGTTTTTT
CDR3: CASSQDTGYTGELFF

J: TRBJ1-1
V: TRBV28
size: -
D: -
DNA: TGTGCCAGCAGTCCCAGTCGCGGGGGGTCGGACACTGAAGCTTTCTTT
CDR3: CASSPSRGGSDTEAFF

J: TRBJ2-7
V: TRBV4-1
size: -
D: -
DNA: TGCGCCAGCAGCCAAGAGGGATCGCAGGGCTCCTACGAGCAGTACTTC
CDR3: CASSQEGSQGSYEQYF

J: TRBJ1-5
V: TRBV7-8
size: -
D: TRBD1
DNA: TGTGCCAGCAGCTCCATCCGGGACAGCTTCAATCAGCCCCAGCATTTT
CDR3: CASSSIRDSFNQPQHF

J: TRBJ1-2
V: TRBV7-3
size: -
D: -
DNA: TGTGCCAGCAGTCTAGACAGGACTTATGGCTACACCTTC
CDR3: CASSLDRTYGYTF

J: TRBJ1-2
V: TRBV5-5
size: -
D: -
DNA: TGTGCCAGCAGCTTGGAGGTATGGCAGGGAATCTATGGCTACACCTTC
CDR3: CASSLEVWQGIYGYTF

J: TRBJ2-7
V: TRBV6-1
size: -
D: -
DNA: TGTGCCAGCAGTGAGACCTTTCGAGACAGAAGCTACGAGCAGTACTTC
CDR3: CASSETFRDRSYEQYF

J: TRBJ1-2
V: TRBV27
size: -
D: -
DNA: TGTGCCAGCAGTCTTACGGGGGGCGAGGGCTACACCTTC
CDR3: CASSLTGGEGYTF

J: TRBJ2-3
V: TRBV28
size: once
D: TRBD1
DNA: TGTGCCATTAGTACAGGGGACGGCACAGATACGCAGTATTTT
CDR3: CAISTGDGTDTQYF

J: TRBJ2-1
V: TRBV19
size: few
D: TRBD2
DNA: TGTGCCAGTAGCGTTTCTAGCGGGTCTTACAATGAGCAGTTCTTC
CDR3: CASSVSSGSYNEQFF

J: TRBJ1-4
V: TRBV2
size: -
D: -
DNA: TGTGCCAGCAGTGGAGGTCAGGGCACTAATGAAAAACTGTTTTTT
CDR3: CASSGGQGTNEKLFF

J: TRBJ2-1
V: TRBV7-3
size: -
D: TRBD1
DNA: TGTGCCAGCAGCACCACCGGGACAGGGGGCTTTGAGCAGTTCTTC
CDR3: CASSTTGTGGFEQFF

J: TRBJ2-7
V: TRBV2
size: -
D: -
DNA: TGTGCCAGCAGCCTACAGGGCACCGAGCAGTACTTC
CDR3: CASSLQGTEQYF

J: TRBJ2-3
V: TRBV18
size: -
D: TRBD2
DNA: TGTGCCAGCTCACCACTAGCGGGAGGAACAGATACGCAGTATTTT
CDR3: CASSPLAGGTDTQYF

J: TRBJ1-2
V: TRBV5-4
size: -
D: -
DNA: TGTGCCAGCAGCTTTATAGGACAAGGATTAAAAAACTATGGCTACACCTTC
CDR3: CASSFIGQGLKNYGYTF

J: TRBJ2-7
V: TRBV30
size: -
D: -
DNA: TGTGCCTGGAGCCGACAGGCGTTAACCACCTACGAGCAGTACTTC
CDR3: CAWSRQALTTYEQYF

J: TRBJ2-7
V: TRBV5-4
size: few
D: -
DNA: TGTGCCAGCAGCTTGGAACAGGGCCCATCGCCGAGAAAGCAGTACTTC
CDR3: CASSLEQGPSPRKQYF

J: TRBJ2-7
V: TRBV11-2
size: -
D: TRBD2
DNA: TGTGCCAGCAGAGTAACTAGCGACGAGCAGTACTTC
CDR3: CASRVTSDEQYF

J: TRBJ2-5
V: TRBV5-1
size: -
D: -
DNA: TGCGCCAGCAGCCCGACCGGGACTCGGGAGACCCAGTACTTC
CDR3: CASSPTGTRETQYF

J: TRBJ1-1
V: TRBV7-2
size: -
D: -
DNA: TGTGCCAGCAGACCACCCGGGGGGCTCATGAACACTGAAGCTTTCTTT
CDR3: CASRPPGGLMNTEAFF

J: TRBJ2-6
V: TRBV2
size: -
D: -
DNA: TGTGCCAGCACGAGCTCTGGGGCCAACGTCCTGACTTTC
CDR3: CASTSSGANVLTF

J: TRBJ2-7
V: TRBV4-2
size: -
D: TRBD1
DNA: TGTGCCAGCAGCCAAGCCGGGACAGCGACCTACGAGCAGTACTTC
CDR3: CASSQAGTATYEQYF

J: TRBJ1-2
V: TRBV4-2
size: -
D: -
DNA: TGTGCCAGCAGCCAGATTGACAGGTCGGAACATGGCTACACCTTC
CDR3: CASSQIDRSEHGYTF

J: TRBJ2-1
V: TRBV10-3
size: -
D: -
DNA: TGTGCCATCAGTGAGTGGCAGGGTCGCAGTGAGCAGTTCTTC
CDR3: CAISEWQGRSEQFF

J: TRBJ1-1
V: TRBV5-1
size: -
D: -
DNA: TGCGCCAGCAGCCAGACACAGGGCGGGGGGTCTGAAGCTTTCTTT
CDR3: CASSQTQGGGSEAFF

J: TRBJ2-5
V: TRBV10-3
size: -
D: TRBD2
DNA: TGTGCCATCAGTGAGTCAAGCGGGGGGCGACAAGAGACCCAGTACTTC
CDR3: CAISESSGGRQETQYF

J: TRBJ2-5
V: TRBV5-1
size: -
D: TRBD2
DNA: TGCGCCAGCAGCTTAGCGGGGGGGCCAGGGGAGACCCAGTACTTC
CDR3: CASSLAGGPGETQYF

J: TRBJ2-1
V: TRBV29-1
size: -
D: -
DNA: TGCAGCGTTGAAGGCCCAAGGGGGAATGAGCAGTTCTTC
CDR3: CSVEGPRGNEQFF

J: TRBJ2-7
V: TRBV7-2
size: -
D: TRBD2
DNA: TGTGCCAGCAGCTTAGATGCTAGCGGGGGATTCTACGAGCAGTACTTC
CDR3: CASSLDASGGFYEQYF

J: TRBJ1-2
V: TRBV7-9
size: few
D: -
DNA: TGTTCCAGCAGCTTAGCCGAGACGGACAGTACCTATGGCTACACCTTC
CDR3: CSSSLAETDSTYGYTF

J: TRBJ1-2
V: TRBV25-1
size: -
D: -
DNA: TGTGCCAGCAGCCGACAGAACTATGGCTACACCTTC
CDR3: CASSRQNYGYTF

J: TRBJ1-2
V: TRBV28
size: -
D: -
DNA: TGTGCCATCGATTCGTCACAGGGAAATGGCTACACCTTC
CDR3: CAIDSSQGNGYTF

J: TRBJ2-7
V: TRBV7-2
size: -
D: TRBD1
DNA: TGTGCCAGCAGCCAAGCCGGGACAGGATACGAGCAGTACTTC
CDR3: CASSQAGTGYEQYF

J: TRBJ2-6
V: TRBV5-4
size: -
D: TRBD1
DNA: TGTGCCAGCAGCTTGGGCTCCAGGGGGCCCTCTGGGGCCAACGTCCTGACTTTC
CDR3: CASSLGSRGPSGANVLTF

J: TRBJ1-1
V: TRBV28
size: -
D: TRBD1
DNA: TGTGCCCATCAGGGGGGGAACACTGAAGCTTTCTTT
CDR3: CAHQGGNTEAFF

J: TRBJ1-1
V: TRBV18
size: -
D: -
DNA: TGTGCCAGCTCACCACTTGGGGGGGTGGACACTGAAGCTTTCTTT
CDR3: CASSPLGGVDTEAFF

J: TRBJ1-1
V: TRBV7-2
size: -
D: TRBD1
DNA: TGTGCCAGCAGCTTACGACAGGGCGGAATGAACACTGAAGCTTTCTTT
CDR3: CASSLRQGGMNTEAFF

J: TRBJ2-1
V: TRBV28
size: -
D: -
DNA: TGTGCCAGCATGGGTACGGGAGTGTCCTACAATGAGCAGTTCTTC
CDR3: CASMGTGVSYNEQFF